Sequencing of this T cell receptor (beta chain) was carried out in a study of T cells in Graves' hyperthyroidism and ophthalmopathy. Study findings and constraints: Before onset, ophthalmopathy was predicted by the model a median about 6.2 months earlier.

This CDR3 has 13 residues. V lost 6 bases and J 4 bases, leaving 12 bases between the germline ends. Germline loops: CDR1 MDHEN, CDR2 SYDVKM. A note on this clonotype: The antigen is not known.

RNA transcripts provided the source from which TCR beta CDR3 regions were amplified. An initial round of RT-PCR targeting the TCR CDR3 relied on the HTBI primer set. MiXCR, run by TCRdb on the multiplex PCR reads, gives a single entry per CDR3 protein. Here the sample spans a few hundred thousand distinct CDR3 sequences, approximately 18% being singletons. The receptor's source is a man over 45 with Graves' ophthalmopathy. Sequencing was done on a sample of blood. The rearrangement uses TRBV28 and TRBJ1-2, with D unclear. DNA for the CDR3: TGTGCCAGCAGGACTATCTCGATCTATGGCTACACCTTC. It is translated as CASRTISIYGYTF.